The clone carrying this T cell receptor beta chain occurred many times. Its antigen is unknown. TCRdb fed the RT-PCR reads into MiXCR, producing one record per CDR3 protein. The sample has approximately 680,000 distinct CDR3 sequences, around a sixth seen once. This entry belongs to a study of response to subunit inactivated influenza vaccine. Study-level points and caveats: A suggestion made by the authors is that each seasonal influenza vaccination recruits few new T cells.

The CDR3 is 14 amino acids. Germline V gene lookup returns CDR1 LGHNA and CDR2 YNFKEQ. Trimming removed 1 base from V and 5 bases from J, with 9 bases in between. The source is a man aged 50 or older who received an inactivated influenza vaccine. The chain employs TRBV4-2 and TRBJ2-1; D is undetermined. Sequenced here: PBMCs from blood, sampled about 12 days after vaccination. This CDR3 reads CASSQGKWNNEQFF. The DNA of the CDR3 is TGTGCCAGCAGCCAAGGGAAATGGAACAATGAGCAGTTCTTC.